These T cell receptor beta chains were read from a single sample in a study of blood T cell repertoires in COVID-19. TCRdb's copy holds only in-frame clones and misses some; the assay was immunoSEQ multiplex PCR. The sample has roughly 250,000 clones, 91% seen once. Source material: PBMCs or T cells enriched from blood (not recorded which). The receptors come from a human donor in a cohort exposed to, infected with or recovered from COVID-19 (not recorded which). The donor label of this sample is uncertain. Each CDR3 is given with its conserved first and last residue. The D gene is left open where the match is weak. Only part of the rows carry a size: once, few, many, or a class if the clone is expanded.

clone_size d_call j_call v_call cdr3_aa cdr3_nt
NA NA TRBJ1-1 TRBV2 CASSEGGWGLKTEAFF TGTGCCAGCAGTGAAGGGGGTTGGGGGCTGAAAACTGAAGCTTTCTTT
NA NA TRBJ2-3 TRBV10-2 CASSQLQDTQYF TGCGCCAGCAGCCAATTACAAGATACGCAGTATTTT
NA NA TRBJ1-4 TRBV5-1 CASSLQPGSTNEKLFF TGCGCCAGCAGCTTGCAGCCAGGCTCAACTAATGAAAAACTGTTTTTT
NA TRBD2 TRBJ2-5 TRBV7-8 CASSLGTSGGAKTQYF TGTGCCAGCAGCTTAGGTACTAGCGGGGGGGCGAAGACCCAGTACTTC
NA NA TRBJ1-2 TRBV11-3 CASSFAGGTGYTF TGTGCCAGCAGCTTCGCGGGGGGAACGGGCTACACCTTC
NA TRBD2 TRBJ2-2 TRBV4-3 CASSPGLVTTGELFF TGCGCCAGCAGCCCGGGACTAGTTACCACCGGGGAGCTGTTTTTT
NA TRBD1 TRBJ1-3 TRBV7-2 CASSLGRGHGNTIYF TGTGCCAGCAGCTTAGGGAGGGGGCATGGAAACACCATATATTTT
NA NA TRBJ2-5 TRBV29-1 CSVDRGGETQYF TGCAGCGTTGACAGGGGTGGCGAGACCCAGTACTTC
NA NA TRBJ1-6 TRBV2 CASSGLGAYNSPLHF TGTGCCAGCAGTGGTTTGGGGGCTTATAATTCACCCCTCCACTTT
once NA TRBJ1-5 TRBV7-9 CASSSPVTGEGNQPQHF TGTGCCAGCAGCTCCCCCGTGACAGGCGAGGGCAATCAGCCCCAGCATTTT
NA NA TRBJ1-2 TRBV10-3 CAITQGGNGYTF TGTGCCATCACGCAGGGCGGCAATGGCTACACCTTC